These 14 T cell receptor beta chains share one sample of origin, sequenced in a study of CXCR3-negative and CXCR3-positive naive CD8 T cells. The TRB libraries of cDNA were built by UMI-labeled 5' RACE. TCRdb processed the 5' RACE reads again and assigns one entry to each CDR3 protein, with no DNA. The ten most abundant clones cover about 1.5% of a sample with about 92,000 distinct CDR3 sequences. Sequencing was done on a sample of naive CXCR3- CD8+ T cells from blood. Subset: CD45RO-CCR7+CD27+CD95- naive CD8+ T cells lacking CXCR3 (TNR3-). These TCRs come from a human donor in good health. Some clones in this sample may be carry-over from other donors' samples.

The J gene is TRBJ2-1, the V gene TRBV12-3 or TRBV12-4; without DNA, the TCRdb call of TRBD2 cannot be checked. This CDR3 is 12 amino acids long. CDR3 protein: CASSPRSTEQFF.

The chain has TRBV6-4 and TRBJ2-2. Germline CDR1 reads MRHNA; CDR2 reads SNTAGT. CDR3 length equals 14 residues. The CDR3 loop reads CASSDRADTGELFF.

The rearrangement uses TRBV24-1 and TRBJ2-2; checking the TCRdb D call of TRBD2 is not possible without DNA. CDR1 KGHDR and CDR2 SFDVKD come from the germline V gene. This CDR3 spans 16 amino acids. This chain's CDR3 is CATSDFGLGDTGELFF.

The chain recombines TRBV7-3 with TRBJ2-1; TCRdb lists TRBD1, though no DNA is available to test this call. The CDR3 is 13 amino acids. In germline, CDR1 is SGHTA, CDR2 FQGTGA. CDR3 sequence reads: CASSLVGGDEQFF.

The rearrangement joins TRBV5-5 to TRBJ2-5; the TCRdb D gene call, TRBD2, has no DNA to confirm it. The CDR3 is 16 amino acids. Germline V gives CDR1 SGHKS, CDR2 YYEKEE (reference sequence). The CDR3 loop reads CASSLPAGGPGETQYF.

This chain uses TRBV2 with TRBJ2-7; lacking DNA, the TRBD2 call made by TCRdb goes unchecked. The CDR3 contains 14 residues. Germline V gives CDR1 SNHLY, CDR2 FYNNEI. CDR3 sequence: CASREEGGTYEQYF. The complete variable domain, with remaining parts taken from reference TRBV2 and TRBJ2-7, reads EPEVTQTPSHQVTQMGQEVILRCVPISNHLYFYWYRQILGQKVEFLVSFYNNEISEKSEIFDDQFSVERPDGSNFTLKIRSTKLEDSAMYFCASREEGGTYEQYFGPGTRLTVT.

CDR3 sequence: CASSLAPGRFGYTF. This chain links TRBV12-3 or TRBV12-4 with TRBJ1-2; TCRdb proposes TRBD1, but this gene call is untestable without DNA. The CDR3 contains 14 residues.

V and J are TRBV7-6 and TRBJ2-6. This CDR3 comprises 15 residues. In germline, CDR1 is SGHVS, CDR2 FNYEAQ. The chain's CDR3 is CASSLTFSGANVLTF.

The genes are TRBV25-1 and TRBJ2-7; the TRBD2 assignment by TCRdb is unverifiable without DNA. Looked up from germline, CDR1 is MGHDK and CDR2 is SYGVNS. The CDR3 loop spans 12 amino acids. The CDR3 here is CASSEYLPSLYF.

The CDR3 region is CASSGSYEQYF. The chain recombines TRBV6-6 with TRBJ2-7. The CDR3 is 11 amino acids. Germline V gives CDR1 MNHNY, CDR2 SVGAGI (reference sequence).

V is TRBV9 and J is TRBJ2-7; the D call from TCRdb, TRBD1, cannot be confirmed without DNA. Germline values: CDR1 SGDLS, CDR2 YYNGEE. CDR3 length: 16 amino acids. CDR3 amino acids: CASSDRPGTAPYEQYF.

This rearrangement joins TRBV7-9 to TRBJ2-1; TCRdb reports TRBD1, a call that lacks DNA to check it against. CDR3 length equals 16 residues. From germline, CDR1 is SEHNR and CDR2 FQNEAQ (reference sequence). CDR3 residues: CASSRRTGGIPTEQFF.

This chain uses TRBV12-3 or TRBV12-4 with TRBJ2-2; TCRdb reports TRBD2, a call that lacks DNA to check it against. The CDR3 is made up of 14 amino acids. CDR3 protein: CASLAGGPVGELFF.

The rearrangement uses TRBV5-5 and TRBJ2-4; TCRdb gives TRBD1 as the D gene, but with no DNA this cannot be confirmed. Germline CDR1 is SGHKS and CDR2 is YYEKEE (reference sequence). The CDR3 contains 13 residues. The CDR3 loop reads CASSQPTGNIQYF. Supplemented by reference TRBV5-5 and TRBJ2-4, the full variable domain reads DAGVTQSPTHLIKTRGQQVTLRCSPISGHKSVSWYQQVLGQGPQFIFQYYEKEERGRGNFPDRFSARQFPNYSSELNVNALLLGDSALYLCASSQPTGNIQYFGAGTRLSVL.